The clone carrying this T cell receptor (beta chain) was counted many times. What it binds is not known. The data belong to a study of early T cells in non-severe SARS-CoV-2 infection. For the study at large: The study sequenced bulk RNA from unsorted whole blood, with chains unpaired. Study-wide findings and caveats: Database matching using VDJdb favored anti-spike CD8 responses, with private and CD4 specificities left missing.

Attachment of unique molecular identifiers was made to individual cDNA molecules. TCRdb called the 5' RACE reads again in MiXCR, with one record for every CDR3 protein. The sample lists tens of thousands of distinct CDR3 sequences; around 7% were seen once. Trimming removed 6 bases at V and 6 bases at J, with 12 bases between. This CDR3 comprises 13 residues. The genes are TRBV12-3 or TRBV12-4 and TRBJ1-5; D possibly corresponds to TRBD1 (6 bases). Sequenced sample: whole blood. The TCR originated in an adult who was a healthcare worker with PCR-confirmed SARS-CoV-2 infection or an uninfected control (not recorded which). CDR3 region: CASSLQGSQPQHF. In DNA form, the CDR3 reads TGTGCCAGCAGCCTACAGGGTTCTCAGCCCCAGCATTTT.